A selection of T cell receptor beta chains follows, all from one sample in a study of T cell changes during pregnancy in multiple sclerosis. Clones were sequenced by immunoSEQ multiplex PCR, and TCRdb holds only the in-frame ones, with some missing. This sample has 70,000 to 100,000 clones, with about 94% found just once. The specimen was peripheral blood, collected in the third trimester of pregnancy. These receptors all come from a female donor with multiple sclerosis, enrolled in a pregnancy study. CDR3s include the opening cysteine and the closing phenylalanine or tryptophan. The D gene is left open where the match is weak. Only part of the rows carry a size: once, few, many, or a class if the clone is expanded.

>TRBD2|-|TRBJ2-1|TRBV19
TGTGCCAGTAGTAGGACTAGCGGGAGTGGCAATGAGCAGTTCTTC
CASSRTSGSGNEQFF
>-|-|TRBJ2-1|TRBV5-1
TGCGCCAGCAGCTTGGCCAAACACGTGACAGTCAATGAGCAGTTCTTC
CASSLAKHVTVNEQFF
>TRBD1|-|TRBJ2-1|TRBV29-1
TGCAGCTCGCGCCGGGACAGGGTGAATGAGCAGTTCTTC
CSSRRDRVNEQFF
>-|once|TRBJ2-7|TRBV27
TGTGCCAGCAGTTACGCGATTTCCCTTCCCGGGACTGCAACCTACGAGCAGTACTTC
CASSYAISLPGTATYEQYF
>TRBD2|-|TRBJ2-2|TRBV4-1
TGCGCCAGCAGCCATAAGGGGTCACTAGCGGAGAAAACCGGGGAGCTGTTTTTT
CASSHKGSLAEKTGELFF
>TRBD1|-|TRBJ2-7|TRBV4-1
TGCGCCAGCAGCCCCATACTTCCCACCGGGACAGAAACCTACGAGCAGTACTTC
CASSPILPTGTETYEQYF
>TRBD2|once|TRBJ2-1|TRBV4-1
TGCGCCAGCAGTTTGACTAGCGGGGTCTCCTACAATGAGCAGTTCTTC
CASSLTSGVSYNEQFF
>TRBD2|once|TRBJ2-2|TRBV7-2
TGTGCCAGCAGCCCCCGGAAGCTAGCGGGAGTTCACGGGGAGCTGTTTTTT
CASSPRKLAGVHGELFF
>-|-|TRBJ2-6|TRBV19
TGTGCCAGTAGTAGCACGGGAGGGGCCAACGTCCTGACTTTC
CASSSTGGANVLTF
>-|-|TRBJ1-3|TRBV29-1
TGCAGCGTTGAAGATGGTGGGGGGTTAGGAAACACCATATATTTT
CSVEDGGGLGNTIYF
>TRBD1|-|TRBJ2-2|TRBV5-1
TGCGCCAGCAGCTTACAGGGGGCGAACACCGGGGAGCTGTTTTTT
CASSLQGANTGELFF
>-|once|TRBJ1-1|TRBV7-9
TGTGCCAGCAGCGCTAGCGTCGGGGGGGGGTACACTGAAGCTTTCTTT
CASSASVGGGYTEAFF
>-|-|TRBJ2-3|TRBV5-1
TGCGCCAGCAGCTTGCTGCGGAGCACAGATACGCAGTATTTT
CASSLLRSTDTQYF
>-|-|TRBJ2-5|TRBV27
TGTGCCAGCAGTGCCTACATGGGACTCACCCAAGGGACCCAGTACTTC
CASSAYMGLTQGTQYF
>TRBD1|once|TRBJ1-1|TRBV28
TGTGCCAGCAGTTTAGGGACAGGGGAAGCTTTCTTT
CASSLGTGEAFF
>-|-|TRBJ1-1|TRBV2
TGTGCCAGTAGGGAAGGCAGTATGAACACTGAAGCTTTCTTT
CASREGSMNTEAFF
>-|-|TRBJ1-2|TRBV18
TGTGCCAGCTCACCACTACATGGGAGGGGGGCCGGGGATGGCTACACCTTC
CASSPLHGRGAGDGYTF
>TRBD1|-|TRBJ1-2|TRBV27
TGTGCCAGCAGTGGCCGGACAGGGGGTAACTATGGCTACACCTTC
CASSGRTGGNYGYTF
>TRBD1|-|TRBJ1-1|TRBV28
TGTGCCAGCCAGCGGAGGGGGCTGACTGAAGCTTTCTTT
CASQRRGLTEAFF
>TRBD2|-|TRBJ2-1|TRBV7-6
TGTGCCAGCAGCTTCCTAGGGCTTAGCGGGAGGAAACACAATGAGCAGTTCTTC
CASSFLGLSGRKHNEQFF
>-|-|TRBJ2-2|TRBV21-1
TGTGCCAGCACCACAGAATCGAACACCGGGGAGCTGTTTTTT
CASTTESNTGELFF
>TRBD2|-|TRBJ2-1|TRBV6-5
TGTGCCAGCACGCGTCGGCTAGCGGGAGGTAATGAGCAGTTCTTC
CASTRRLAGGNEQFF
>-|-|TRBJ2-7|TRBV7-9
TGTGCCAGCACCTTTCAGGGGAACGGCGAGCAGTACTTC
CASTFQGNGEQYF
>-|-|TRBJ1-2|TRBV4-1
TGCGCCAGCAGCCAAGTCGCTAACTATGGCTACACCTTC
CASSQVANYGYTF
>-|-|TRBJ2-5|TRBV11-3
TGTGCCAGCAGCTTAACCCCCCTTGCGGAGACCCAGTACTTC
CASSLTPLAETQYF
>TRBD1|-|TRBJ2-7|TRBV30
TGTGCCTGGAGGGGACAGGGGTCCTACGAGCAGTACTTC
CAWRGQGSYEQYF
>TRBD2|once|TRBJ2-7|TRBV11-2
TGTGCCAGCAGCCAGGGACTAGCGGGAGGTGCATACGAGCAGTACTTC
CASSQGLAGGAYEQYF
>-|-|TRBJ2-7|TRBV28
TGTGCCAGCAGGGGGGGAGGGGGATACGAGCAGTACTTC
CASRGGGGYEQYF
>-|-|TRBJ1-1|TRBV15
TGTGCCACCAGCGTCTACGCAGGGTCTGAAGCTTTCTTT
CATSVYAGSEAFF
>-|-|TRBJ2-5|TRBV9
TGTGCCAGCAGCGGGCCGCAGGAGACCCAGTACTTC
CASSGPQETQYF
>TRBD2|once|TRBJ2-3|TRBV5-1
TGCGCCAGCAGCTTCGGGCTAGCGGGAACCGATACGCAGTATTTT
CASSFGLAGTDTQYF
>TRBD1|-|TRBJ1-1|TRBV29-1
TGCAGCGCACAGCAGGACAGGCGATTGAACACTGAAGCTTTCTTT
CSAQQDRRLNTEAFF
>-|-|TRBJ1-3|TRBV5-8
TGTGCCAGCAGCTTACCCCACGCCAGCTCTGGAAACACCATATATTTT
CASSLPHASSGNTIYF
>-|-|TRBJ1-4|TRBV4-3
TGCGCCAGCGGACAATCTATGGATAGTGAAAAACTGTTTTTT
CASGQSMDSEKLFF
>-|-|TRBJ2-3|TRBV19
TGTGCCAGTAGTACCCGGGACTCCTCTAGCACAGATACGCAGTATTTT
CASSTRDSSSTDTQYF
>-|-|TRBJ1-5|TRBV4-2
TGTGCCAGCAGCCAAGATAGAAACCAGCCCCAGCATTTT
CASSQDRNQPQHF
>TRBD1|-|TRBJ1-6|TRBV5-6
TGTGCCAGCAGCGCTGCAGGGGGCTCCTATAATTCACCCCTCCACTTT
CASSAAGGSYNSPLHF
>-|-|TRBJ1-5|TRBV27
TGTGCCAGCAGGCACTTCGACGGGGGGCAGCCCCAGCATTTT
CASRHFDGGQPQHF
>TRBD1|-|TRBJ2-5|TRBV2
TGTGCCAGTAAAAATTGGGACAGCTCAGAGACCCAGTACTTC
CASKNWDSSETQYF
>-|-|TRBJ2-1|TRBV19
TGTGCCAGTAGTATATCTCGCTACAATGAGCAGTTCTTC
CASSISRYNEQFF
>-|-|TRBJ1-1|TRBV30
TGTGCCTGGAGTGTACTTGGACAAATGAACACTGAAGCTTTCTTT
CAWSVLGQMNTEAFF
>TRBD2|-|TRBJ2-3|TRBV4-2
TGTGCCAGCAGCCAGCCGGTCGCGGGACTAGCGGGAGATTGGGGAACAGATACGCAGTATTTT
CASSQPVAGLAGDWGTDTQYF
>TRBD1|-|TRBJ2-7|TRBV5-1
TGCGCCAGCGGGGGACAGGACTACGAGCAGTACTTC
CASGGQDYEQYF
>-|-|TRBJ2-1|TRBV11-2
TGTGCCAGCAGCCCCCAGCGGAGCTCCTACAATGAGCAGTTCTTC
CASSPQRSSYNEQFF
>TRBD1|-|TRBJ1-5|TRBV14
TGTGCCAGCAGCCCAGGGGGCAATAGCAATCAGCCCCAGCATTTT
CASSPGGNSNQPQHF
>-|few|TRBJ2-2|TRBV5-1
TGCGCCAGCCTTCCAACTGACACCGGGGAGCTGTTTTTT
CASLPTDTGELFF
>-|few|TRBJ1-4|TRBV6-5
TGTGCCAGCAGCTGGGGGCGAATGGGTGAAAAACTGTTTTTT
CASSWGRMGEKLFF
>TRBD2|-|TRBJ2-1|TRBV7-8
TGTGCCAGCAGCTTAGCGGTCGCTAGCGGGAGGGAAGCCCACAATGAGCAGTTCTTC
CASSLAVASGREAHNEQFF
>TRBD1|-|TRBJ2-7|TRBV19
TGTGCCAGTAGTATAGCCCGGGACAGAACCTACGAGCAGTACTTC
CASSIARDRTYEQYF